This TCR beta chain was profiled in a study of control samples from healthy donors and cancer patients (dated by TCRdb to the early 2020s). Libraries came from the immunoSEQ multiplex PCR assay. TCRdb took over this immuneACCESS table, retaining in-frame rearrangements with V and J assigned. Such tables are incomplete; in checked studies, under half of the missing clones stem from an unresolved V gene, and the remainder is unexplained. A total of about 94,000 clones appear in this sample, approximately 90% of them only once. The top ten clonotypes cover 3% to 4.5% of the sample. This clone was detected once. What this receptor recognizes is not known. Base qualities are missing; no much larger clone stands one base away. CDR1 and CDR2 were assigned from the germline V gene (reference sequence) as LNHDA and SQIVND. V and J are truncated by 6 bases and 0 bases respectively, leaving an intervening sequence of 12 bases. The CDR3 covers 16 residues, taking in both the cysteine and the phenylalanine. The entry retains the CDR3 DNA only, 48 bases that are in frame from base 1.

The receptor was derived from a woman aged 18-30 years in good health. The sequence is built from TRBV19 and TRBJ1-6, with an unclear D gene assignment. The sample taken for sequencing was blood. CDR3 region: CASSPLMSSYNSPLHF. The DNA reads as follows: TGTGCCAGTAGCCCGCTCATGAGCTCCTATAATTCACCCCTCCACTTT.